One T cell receptor beta chain is described in this entry. There is no known antigen for this receptor. No base quality values were provided; no much bigger clone lies one nucleotide off. Library prep was done by the immunoSEQ multiplex PCR assay. As stored in TCRdb, this immuneACCESS dataset retains in-frame rearrangements with V and J assigned. A fraction of the clones does not appear; measured against another copy, unresolved V genes explain less than half of the discrepancy, and the remainder lacks a known reason. This sample is represented by about 99,000 clones; around 94% of them were singletons. The top ten constitute more than 0.85% of the sample. Germline trimming: 0 bases from V, 3 bases from J; junction bases outside gene matches: 6. The CDR3 measures 16 amino acids from cysteine to phenylalanine. Just CDR3 DNA is preserved here, 48 bases in frame from base 1. CDR1 SGHRS and CDR2 YFSETQ were looked up in the germline V gene.

This sample was taken from a study of T cell changes during pregnancy in multiple sclerosis (dated by TCRdb to the late 2010s). Describing the broader study: The study examined how the T cell repertoire changed over the course of pregnancy in women with multiple sclerosis.

This TCR was sampled from a female donor with multiple sclerosis, enrolled in a pregnancy study. Here the chain combines TRBV5-1 and TRBJ2-5, with TRBD1 identical over 9 junction bases. This specimen was peripheral blood, taken after pregnancy. The CDR3 reads as follows: CASSLGLGQGKETQYF. The base sequence is TGCGCCAGCAGCTTGGGCCTGGGACAGGGAAAAGAGACCCAGTACTTC.